What follows are 17 T cell receptor beta chains derived from one specimen sequenced in a study of blood T cell repertoires in COVID-19. Produced via immunoSEQ multiplex PCR; TCRdb's table is partial and in-frame only. The sample lists 250,000 or so clones; roughly 90% were seen once. The specimen was peripheral blood. These receptors were taken from an older woman with acute or convalescent COVID-19.

CDR3 sequence (DNA): TGTGCCAGCGCCGAGGTAATGAACACTGAAGCTTTCTTT. Residues: CASAEVMNTEAFF. V gene TRBV6-5 combines with J gene TRBJ1-1; unclear D gene. Germline CDR1 MNHEY, CDR2 SVGAGI. CDR3 length: 13 residues. V lost 8 bases and J 0 bases, leaving 10 bases between the germline ends.

The chain is built from TRBV4-2 and TRBJ1-2; no reliable D call. The germline CDR1 and CDR2 sequences are LGHNA and YNFKEQ. V dropped 1 base and J dropped 4 bases, with 10 bases sitting between them. This CDR3 comprises 14 residues. CDR3 residues: CASSQVNLFYGYTF. The DNA for the CDR3 is TGTGCCAGCAGCCAAGTTAATCTGTTCTATGGCTACACCTTC.

The chain carries TRBV9 and TRBJ2-7; 7 nucleotides align to TRBD2. The CDR3 totals 15 residues. V gave up 4 bases and J gave up 2 bases; unmatched junction bases: 9. CDR1 and CDR2 from the germline V gene are SGDLS and YYNGEE. This chain's CDR3 is CASSPREGLTYEQYF. For the CDR3, the DNA is TGTGCCAGCAGCCCTAGGGAGGGCCTAACCTACGAGCAGTACTTC. Looking up the rest from reference TRBV9 and TRBJ2-7 gives the full variable domain: DSGVTQTPKHLITATGQRVTLRCSPRSGDLSVYWYQQSLDQGLQFLIQYYNGEERAKGNILERFSAQQFPDLHSELNLSSLELGDSALYFCASSPREGLTYEQYFGPGTRLTVT.

Comment on this clone: The sample has other DNA sequences that encode this CDR3 too. The rearrangement links TRBV27 to TRBJ2-3, with TRBD2 as a possible D gene (5 bases). V was cut by 4 bases and J by 0 bases, with 8 bases left in between. Germline values: CDR1 MNHEY, CDR2 SMNVEV (reference sequence). This CDR3 is built from 14 residues. CDR3 in amino acids: CASSSRLSTDTQYF. CDR3 in DNA: TGTGCCAGCAGTTCCCGACTAAGCACAGATACGCAGTATTTT.

CDR3 amino acids: CASSNGQGAGYTF. As DNA, the CDR3 is TGTGCCAGCAGCAACGGACAGGGGGCTGGCTACACCTTC. This sequence joins TRBV12-3 or TRBV12-4 and TRBJ1-2; 11 bases agree with TRBD1. V trimming: 6 bases; J trimming: 7 bases; junction bases outside the gene matches: 4. This CDR3 is built from 13 residues.

The chain employs TRBV19 and TRBJ1-1; D possibly corresponds to TRBD1 (6 bases). Germline V lookup: CDR1 LNHDA, CDR2 SQIVND (reference sequence). This CDR3 region has 15 residues. Between the trimmed V and J ends, which lost 3 bases and 5 bases, there was a span of 16 bases. CDR3 sequence (DNA): TGTGCCAGTAGTATGTCTGGGGGCCTCAGTACTGAAGCTTTCTTT. Protein product: CASSMSGGLSTEAFF.

This clone has just one count. The CDR3 coding sequence is TGTGCCAGCAGCTTAGACAGGGGCGCGAACACTGAAGCTTTCTTT. Translation gives CASSLDRGANTEAFF. V and J are TRBV11-2 and TRBJ1-1; perhaps TRBD1 as D (6 bases). The V gene lost 0 bases and the J gene lost 1 base, with 9 bases spanning the gap. Germline V gene lookup returns CDR1 SGHAT and CDR2 FQNNGV. This CDR3 has 15 amino acids. Looking up the rest from reference TRBV11-2 and TRBJ1-1 gives the full variable domain: EAGVAQSPRYKIIEKRQSVAFWCNPISGHATLYWYQQILGQGPKLLIQFQNNGVVDDSQLPKDRFSAERLKGVDSTLKIQPAKLEDSAVYLCASSLDRGANTEAFFGQGTRLTVV.

The sample holds one count of this clone. The chain is built from TRBV19 and TRBJ2-3; the D gene is possibly TRBD1 (5 bases). The CDR3 consists of 13 residues. With 5 bases removed from V and 5 bases from J, the gap between germline ends came to 11 bases. The germline gives CDR1 LNHDA, CDR2 SQIVND (reference sequence). Written as DNA, the CDR3 is TGTGCCAGTAGTCTGGGGCCGCGAGATACGCAGTATTTT. Encoded protein: CASSLGPRDTQYF.

V and J are TRBV30 and TRBJ1-1, with D uncertain. Germline CDR1 GTSNPN, CDR2 SVGIG (reference sequence). V dropped 4 bases and J dropped 1 base, with 7 bases sitting between them. The CDR3 is made up of 12 amino acids. This CDR3 is CAWTRRNTEAFF. In DNA, the CDR3 is TGTGCCTGGACTAGGAGGAACACTGAAGCTTTCTTT.

The CDR3: CATGGNQPQHF. The CDR3, as DNA: TGTGCCACCGGGGGAAATCAGCCCCAGCATTTT. The chain links TRBV19 to TRBJ1-5; TRBD1 might be the D (5 bases). This CDR3 has 11 amino acids. Germline V gene lookup returns CDR1 LNHDA and CDR2 SQIVND (reference sequence). V was shortened by 10 bases and J by 4 bases, with 8 bases between the two germline ends.

On this clone itself: At the DNA level, this CDR3 is encoded by other sequences in the same sample as well. The chain combines TRBV2 with TRBJ2-2, with 8 nucleotides matching TRBD1. With 4 bases clipped from V and 1 base from J, the junction kept 2 bases outside the gene matches. This CDR3 has 15 residues. Germline-derived CDR1 and CDR2 are SNHLY and FYNNEI. DNA of the CDR3: TGTGCCAGCAGTGCCAGGGGGCTGAACACCGGGGAGCTGTTTTTT. Translating it yields CASSARGLNTGELFF.

V is TRBV19 and J is TRBJ2-1; 9 bases line up with TRBD1. The CDR3 is 14 residues long. CDR1 is LNHDA and CDR2 is SQIVND in the germline V gene (reference sequence). Trimming removed 5 bases from V and 8 bases from J; junction bases left unmatched: 7. The CDR3 loop reads CASSPSGTGYEQFF. CDR3 nucleotide sequence: TGTGCCAGTAGTCCGTCCGGGACAGGGTATGAGCAGTTCTTC.

The V gene is TRBV5-1, the J gene TRBJ2-7; 8 bases fit TRBD1. This CDR3 comprises 14 residues. Germline V gene lookup returns CDR1 SGHRS and CDR2 YFSETQ. The J segment lost 2 bases and the V segment lost 3 bases, leaving 4 bases of the junction unmatched. The CDR3 protein is CASSSGQAPYEQYF. DNA of the CDR3: TGCGCCAGCAGCTCGGGACAGGCCCCCTACGAGCAGTACTTC.

CDR3 DNA: TGTGCCAGCAGCTTAGGGCAGGGGATACACGAGCAGTACTTC. Amino acid sequence: CASSLGQGIHEQYF. The chain couples TRBV7-6 to TRBJ2-7; D might be TRBD1 (6 bases). Trimming pared 1 base from V and 5 bases from J, leaving 12 bases between. This CDR3 region has 14 residues. Per the germline V gene, CDR1 is SGHVS and CDR2 is FNYEAQ.

The V gene is TRBV21-1, the J gene TRBJ1-1; TRBD1 was called by the table and not checked on the DNA. TRBV21-1 is assigned pseudogene status. The CDR3 loop spans 13 amino acids. CDR3 DNA sequence: TGTGCCAGCAGCTTTGTACAGGGGGCTGAAGCTTTCTTT. Translation gives CASSFVQGAEAFF.

The chain combines TRBV7-9 with TRBJ2-7; 7 bases agree with TRBD2. Per germline, CDR1 SEHNR and CDR2 FQNEAQ (reference sequence). This CDR3 comprises 14 residues. J was trimmed by 0 bases and V by 5 bases; bases with no gene match: 4. CDR3: CASSPRDYSYEQYF. CDR3 nucleotides: TGTGCCAGCAGCCCTCGGGACTACTCCTACGAGCAGTACTTC. Variable domain in full (rest from reference TRBV7-9 and TRBJ2-7): DTGVSQNPRHKITKRGQNVTFRCDPISEHNRLYWYRQTLGQGPEFLTYFQNEAQLEKSRLLSDRFSAERPKGSFSTLEIQRTEQGDSAMYLCASSPRDYSYEQYFGPGTRLTVT.

The rearrangement joins TRBV7-3 to TRBJ1-6; TRBD1 is a possible D gene (6 bases). Trimming left V 1 base short and J 8 bases short, with 12 bases between. The CDR3 contains 15 residues. The germline CDR1 and CDR2 sequences are SGHTA and FQGTGA. The chain's CDR3 is CASSLNAGAHSPLHF. CDR3 nucleotides: TGTGCCAGCAGCTTAAATGCAGGGGCTCATTCACCCCTCCACTTT.